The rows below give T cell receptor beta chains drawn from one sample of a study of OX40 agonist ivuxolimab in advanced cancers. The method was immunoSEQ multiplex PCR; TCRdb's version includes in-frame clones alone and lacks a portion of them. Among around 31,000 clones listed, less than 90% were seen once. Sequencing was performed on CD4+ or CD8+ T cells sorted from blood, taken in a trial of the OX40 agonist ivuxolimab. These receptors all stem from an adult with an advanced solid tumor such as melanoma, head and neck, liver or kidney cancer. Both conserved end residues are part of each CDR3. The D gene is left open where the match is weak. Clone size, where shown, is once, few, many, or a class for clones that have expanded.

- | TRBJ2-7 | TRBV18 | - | CASSPGQGPSYEQYF | TGTGCCAGCTCACCGGGGCAGGGGCCTTCCTACGAGCAGTACTTC
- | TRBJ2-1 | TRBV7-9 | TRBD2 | CASSLQMREVNNEQFF | TGTGCCAGCAGCTTACAAATGCGGGAGGTGAACAATGAGCAGTTCTTC
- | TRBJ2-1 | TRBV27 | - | CASSVSYYNEQFF | TGTGCCAGCAGTGTCAGTTACTACAATGAGCAGTTCTTC
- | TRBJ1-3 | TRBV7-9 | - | CASSGPEGGSGNTIYF | TGTGCCAGCAGCGGTCCCGAGGGGGGCTCTGGAAACACCATATATTTT
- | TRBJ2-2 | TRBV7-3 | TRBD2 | CASSPSLAGGYISTGELFF | TGTGCCAGCAGCCCCTCACTAGCGGGAGGATATATCTCCACCGGGGAGCTGTTTTTT
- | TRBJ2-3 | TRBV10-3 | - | CAISGLGNTDTQYF | TGTGCCATCAGTGGACTAGGGAACACAGATACGCAGTATTTT
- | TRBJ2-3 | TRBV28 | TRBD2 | CASSLSAGAADTQYF | TGTGCCAGCAGTTTATCAGCGGGAGCGGCAGATACGCAGTATTTT
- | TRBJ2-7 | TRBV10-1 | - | CASSKDWSSYEQYF | TGCGCCAGCAGTAAGGACTGGAGCTCCTACGAGCAGTACTTC
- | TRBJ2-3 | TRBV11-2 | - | CASSSRLGRRRTDTQYF | TGTGCCAGCAGCTCTCGCCTCGGCAGGAGACGCACAGATACGCAGTATTTT
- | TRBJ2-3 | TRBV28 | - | CASSPIWTDRETSTDTQYF | TGTGCCAGCAGTCCCATATGGACCGATCGAGAAACTAGCACAGATACGCAGTATTTT
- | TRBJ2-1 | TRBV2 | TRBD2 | CASSGREDTSSYNEQFF | TGTGCCAGCAGCGGCCGGGAGGACACTAGCTCCTACAATGAGCAGTTCTTC
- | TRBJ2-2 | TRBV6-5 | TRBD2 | CASKLAGTGELFF | TGTGCCAGCAAGCTAGCGGGGACCGGGGAGCTGTTTTTT
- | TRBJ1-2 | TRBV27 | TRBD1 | CASSPIDRGGEGYTF | TGTGCCAGCAGCCCCATTGACAGGGGAGGGGAGGGCTACACCTTC
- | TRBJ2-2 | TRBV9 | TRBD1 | CASRTGASPGELFF | TGTGCCAGCAGGACAGGGGCTAGCCCCGGGGAGCTGTTTTTT
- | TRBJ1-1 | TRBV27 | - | CASSLQGLNTEAFF | TGTGCCAGCAGTTTACAGGGGCTAAACACTGAAGCTTTCTTT
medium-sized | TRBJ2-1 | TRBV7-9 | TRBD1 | CASSGSTGGNEQFF | TGTGCCAGCAGCGGCAGTACAGGGGGGAATGAGCAGTTCTTC
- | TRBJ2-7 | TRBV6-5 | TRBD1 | CASSSIGTGYEQYF | TGTGCCAGCAGTTCAATAGGGACAGGTTACGAGCAGTACTTC